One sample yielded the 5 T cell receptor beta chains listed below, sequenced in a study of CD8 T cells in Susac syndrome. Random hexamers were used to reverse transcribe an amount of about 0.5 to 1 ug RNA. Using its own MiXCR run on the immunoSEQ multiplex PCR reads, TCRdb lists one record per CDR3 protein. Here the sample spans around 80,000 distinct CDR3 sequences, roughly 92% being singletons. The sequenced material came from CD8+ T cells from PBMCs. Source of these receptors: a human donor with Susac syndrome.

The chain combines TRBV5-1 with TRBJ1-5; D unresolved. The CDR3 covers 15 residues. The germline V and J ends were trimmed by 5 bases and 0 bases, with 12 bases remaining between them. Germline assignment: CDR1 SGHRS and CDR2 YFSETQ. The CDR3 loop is CASREGSDSNQPQHF. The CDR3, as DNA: TGCGCCAGCAGGGAGGGATCGGATAGCAATCAGCCCCAGCATTTT.

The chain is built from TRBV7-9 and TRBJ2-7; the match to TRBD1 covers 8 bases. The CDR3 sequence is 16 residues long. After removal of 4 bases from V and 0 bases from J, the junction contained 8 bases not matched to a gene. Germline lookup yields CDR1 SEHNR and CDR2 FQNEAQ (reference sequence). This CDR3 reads CASSSPTGAYSYEQYF. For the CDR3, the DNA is TGTGCCAGCAGCTCCCCGACAGGGGCCTACTCCTACGAGCAGTACTTC.

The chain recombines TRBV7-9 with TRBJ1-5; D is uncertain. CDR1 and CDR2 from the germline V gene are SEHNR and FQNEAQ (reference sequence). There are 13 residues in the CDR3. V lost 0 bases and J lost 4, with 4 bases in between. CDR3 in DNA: TGTGCCAGCAGCTTAGCGAAGAATCAGCCCCAGCATTTT. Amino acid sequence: CASSLAKNQPQHF.

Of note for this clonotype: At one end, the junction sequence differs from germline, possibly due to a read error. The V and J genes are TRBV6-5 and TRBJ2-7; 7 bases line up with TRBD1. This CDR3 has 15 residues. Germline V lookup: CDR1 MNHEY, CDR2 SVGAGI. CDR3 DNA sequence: TGTGCCAGCAGCTACTCCGGGACAGCCTCCTACGAGCAGTACTTC. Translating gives CASSYSGTASYEQYF.

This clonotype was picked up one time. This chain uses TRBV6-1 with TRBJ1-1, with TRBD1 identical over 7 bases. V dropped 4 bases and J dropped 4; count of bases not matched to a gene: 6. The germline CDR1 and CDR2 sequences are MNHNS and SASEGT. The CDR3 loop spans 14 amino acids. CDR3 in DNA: TGTGCCAGCAGTGGACAGGGATCTTCCACTGAAGCTTTCTTT. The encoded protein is CASSGQGSSTEAFF.